What follows describes a single T cell receptor beta chain. No antigen is known for it. For TCRbeta, the library was prepared with unique molecular identifiers. MiXCR, applied by TCRdb to the PCR reads, yields one record per CDR3 protein. The sample carries about 980,000 distinct CDR3 sequences, less than 30% recorded once. This sample stems from a study of T-cell reconstitution after alpha-beta-depleted transplantation in children. Findings and limits, study-wide: Surviving recipient T cells and thymic progenitors underlay high day-60 TCRbeta diversity in some patients. Expanded graft clones, several hundred of them, were reportedly the source of alpha-beta T cells about two months after transplant. T-cell counts and diversity at one year following transplant were attributed mainly to newly produced T cells.

Germline CDR1 SQVTM, CDR2 ANQGSEA. The CDR3 length is 12 residues. V lost 3 bases and J 1 base, leaving 5 bases between the germline ends. The source material was PBMCs, mostly from graft donor cells, sampled 360 days after TCRalphabeta/CD19-depleted stem cell transplant. This TCR was sampled from a boy younger than two who had a stem cell transplant for SCID, so the T cells may come from the graft donor. This sequence joins TRBV29-1 and TRBJ2-3; D uncertain. The CDR3 nucleotides are TGCAGCGTTGACCAGGGCACAGATACGCAGTATTTT. This encodes CSVDQGTDTQYF.